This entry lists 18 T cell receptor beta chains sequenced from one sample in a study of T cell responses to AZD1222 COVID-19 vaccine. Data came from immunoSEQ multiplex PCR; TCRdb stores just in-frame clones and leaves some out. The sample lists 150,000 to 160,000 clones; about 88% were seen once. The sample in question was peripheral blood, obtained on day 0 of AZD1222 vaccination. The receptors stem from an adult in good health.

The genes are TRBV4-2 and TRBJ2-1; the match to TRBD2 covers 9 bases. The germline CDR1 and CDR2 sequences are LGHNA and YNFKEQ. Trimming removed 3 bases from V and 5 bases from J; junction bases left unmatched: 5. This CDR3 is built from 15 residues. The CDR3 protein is CASSQSGLANNEQFF. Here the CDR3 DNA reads TGTGCCAGCAGCCAGTCAGGACTAGCGAACAATGAGCAGTTCTTC.

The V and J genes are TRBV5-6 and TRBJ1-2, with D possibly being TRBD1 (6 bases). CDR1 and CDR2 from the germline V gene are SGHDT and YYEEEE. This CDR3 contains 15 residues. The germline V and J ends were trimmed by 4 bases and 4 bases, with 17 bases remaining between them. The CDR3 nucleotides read TGTGCCAGCAGCAACCCGACAGGACGTGGCTATGGCTACACCTTC. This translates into CASSNPTGRGYGYTF.

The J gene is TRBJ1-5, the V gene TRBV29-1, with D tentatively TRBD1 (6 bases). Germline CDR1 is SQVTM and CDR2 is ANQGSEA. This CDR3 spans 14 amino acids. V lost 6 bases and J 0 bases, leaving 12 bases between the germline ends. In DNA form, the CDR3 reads TGCAGCGTGGGAACAGGGACTAGCAATCAGCCCCAGCATTTT. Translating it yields CSVGTGTSNQPQHF.

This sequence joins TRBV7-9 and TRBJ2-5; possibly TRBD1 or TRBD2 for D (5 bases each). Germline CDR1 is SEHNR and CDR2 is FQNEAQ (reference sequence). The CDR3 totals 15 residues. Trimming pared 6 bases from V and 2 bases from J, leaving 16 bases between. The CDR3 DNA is TGTGCCAGCAGGTGGCTCGAGGGACCTCAAGAGACCCAGTACTTC. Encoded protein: CASRWLEGPQETQYF.

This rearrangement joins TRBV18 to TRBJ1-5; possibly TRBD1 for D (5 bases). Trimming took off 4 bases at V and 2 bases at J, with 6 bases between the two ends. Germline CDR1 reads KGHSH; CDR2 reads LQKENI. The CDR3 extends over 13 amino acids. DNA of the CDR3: TGTGCCAGCTCACGGGGGGGCAATCAGCCCCAGCATTTT. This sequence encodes CASSRGGNQPQHF.

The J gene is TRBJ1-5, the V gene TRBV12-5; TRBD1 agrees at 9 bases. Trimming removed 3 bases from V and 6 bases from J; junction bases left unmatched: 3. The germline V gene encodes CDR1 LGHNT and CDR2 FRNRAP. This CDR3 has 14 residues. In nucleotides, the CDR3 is TGTGCTAGTGGTTTAGACAGGGGGACTCAGCCCCAGCATTTT. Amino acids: CASGLDRGTQPQHF.

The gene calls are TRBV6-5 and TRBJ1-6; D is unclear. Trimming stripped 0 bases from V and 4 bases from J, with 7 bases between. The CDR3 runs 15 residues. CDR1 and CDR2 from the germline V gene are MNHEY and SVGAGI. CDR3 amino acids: CASSYSSGYNSPLHF. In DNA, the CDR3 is TGTGCCAGCAGTTACTCGTCGGGATATAATTCACCCCTCCACTTT.

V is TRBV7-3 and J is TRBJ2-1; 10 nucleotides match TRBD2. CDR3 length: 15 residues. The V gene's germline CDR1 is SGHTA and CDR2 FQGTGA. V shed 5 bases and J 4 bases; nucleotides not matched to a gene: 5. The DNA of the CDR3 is TGTGCCAGCAGCCCTACTAGCGGGGCTTACAATGAGCAGTTCTTC. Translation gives CASSPTSGAYNEQFF.

The CDR3 is CASSYGGVYEQYF. CDR3 nucleotide sequence: TGTGCCAGCAGTTACGGCGGGGTCTACGAGCAGTACTTC. The rearrangement links TRBV6-2 or TRBV6-3 to TRBJ2-7; D possibly corresponds to TRBD2 (6 bases). Germline values: CDR1 MNHEY, CDR2 SVGEGT. CDR3 size: 13 residues. Trimming removed 2 bases from V and 3 bases from J, with 8 bases in between.

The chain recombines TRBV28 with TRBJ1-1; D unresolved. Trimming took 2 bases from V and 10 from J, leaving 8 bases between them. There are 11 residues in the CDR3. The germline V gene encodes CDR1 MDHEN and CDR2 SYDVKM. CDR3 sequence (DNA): TGTGCCAGCAGTTTAGGACTAGGAGCTTTCTTT. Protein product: CASSLGLGAFF.

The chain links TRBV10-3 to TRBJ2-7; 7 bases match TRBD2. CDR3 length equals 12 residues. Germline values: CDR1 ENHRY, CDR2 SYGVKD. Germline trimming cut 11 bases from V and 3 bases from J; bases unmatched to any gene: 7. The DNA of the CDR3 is TGTGCCCTAGGTAGGGACTACTACGAGCAGTACTTC. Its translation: CALGRDYYEQYF.

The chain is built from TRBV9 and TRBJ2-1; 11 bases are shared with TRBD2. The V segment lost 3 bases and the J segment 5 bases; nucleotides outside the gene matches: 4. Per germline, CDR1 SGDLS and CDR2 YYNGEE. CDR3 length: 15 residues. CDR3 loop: CASSGGTSGNNEQFF. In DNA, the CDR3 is TGTGCCAGCAGCGGTGGGACTAGCGGCAACAATGAGCAGTTCTTC. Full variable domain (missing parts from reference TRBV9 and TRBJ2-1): DSGVTQTPKHLITATGQRVTLRCSPRSGDLSVYWYQQSLDQGLQFLIQYYNGEERAKGNILERFSAQQFPDLHSELNLSSLELGDSALYFCASSGGTSGNNEQFFGPGTRLTVL.

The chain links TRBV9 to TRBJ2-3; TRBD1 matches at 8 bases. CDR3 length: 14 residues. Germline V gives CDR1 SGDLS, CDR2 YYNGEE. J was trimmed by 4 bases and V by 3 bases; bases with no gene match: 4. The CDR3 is CASSGEGQADTQYF. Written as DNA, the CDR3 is TGTGCCAGCAGCGGCGAGGGACAGGCAGATACGCAGTATTTT.

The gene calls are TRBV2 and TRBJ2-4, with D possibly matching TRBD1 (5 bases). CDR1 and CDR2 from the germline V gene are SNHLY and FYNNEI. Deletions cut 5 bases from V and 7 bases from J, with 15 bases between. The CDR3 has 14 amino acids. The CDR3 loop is CASSLGVKGNIQYF. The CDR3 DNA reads TGTGCCAGCAGTCTAGGGGTAAAAGGGAACATTCAGTACTTC.

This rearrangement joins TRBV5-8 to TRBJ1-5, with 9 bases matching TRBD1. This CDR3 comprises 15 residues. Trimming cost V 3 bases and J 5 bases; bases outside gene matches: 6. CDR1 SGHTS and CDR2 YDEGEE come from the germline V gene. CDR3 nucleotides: TGTGCCAGCAGCTCCACAGGGGGCACTGATCAGCCCCAGCATTTT. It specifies CASSSTGGTDQPQHF.

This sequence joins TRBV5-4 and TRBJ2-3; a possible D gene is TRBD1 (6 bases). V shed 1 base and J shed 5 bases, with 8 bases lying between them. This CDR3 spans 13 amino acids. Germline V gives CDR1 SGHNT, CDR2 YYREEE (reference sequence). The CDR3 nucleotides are TGTGCCAGCAGCTTGCCAGGGGTAGATACGCAGTATTTT. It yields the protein CASSLPGVDTQYF.

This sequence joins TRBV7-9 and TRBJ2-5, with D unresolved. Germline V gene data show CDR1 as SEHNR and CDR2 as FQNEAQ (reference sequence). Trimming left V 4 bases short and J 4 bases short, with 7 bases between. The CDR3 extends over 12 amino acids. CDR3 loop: CASSWTGETQYF. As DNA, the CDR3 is TGTGCCAGCAGCTGGACGGGAGAGACCCAGTACTTC.

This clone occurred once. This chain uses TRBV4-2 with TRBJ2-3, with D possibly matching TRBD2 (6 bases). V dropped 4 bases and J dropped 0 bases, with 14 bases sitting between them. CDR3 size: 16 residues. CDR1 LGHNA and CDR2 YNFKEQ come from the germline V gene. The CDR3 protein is CASSPLGRGSTDTQYF. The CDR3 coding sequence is TGTGCCAGCAGCCCATTGGGACGGGGGAGCACAGATACGCAGTATTTT.